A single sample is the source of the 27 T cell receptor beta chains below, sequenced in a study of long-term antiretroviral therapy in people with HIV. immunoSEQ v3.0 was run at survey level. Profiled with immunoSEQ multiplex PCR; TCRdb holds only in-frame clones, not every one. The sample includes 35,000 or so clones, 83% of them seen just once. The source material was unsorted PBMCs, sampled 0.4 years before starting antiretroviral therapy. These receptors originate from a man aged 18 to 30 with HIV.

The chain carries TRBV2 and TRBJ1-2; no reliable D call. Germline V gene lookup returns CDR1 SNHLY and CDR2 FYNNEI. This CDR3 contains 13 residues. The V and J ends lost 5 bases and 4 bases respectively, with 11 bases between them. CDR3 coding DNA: TGTGCCAGCAGTCTTGGCCGTTTCTATGGCTACACCTTC. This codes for CASSLGRFYGYTF.

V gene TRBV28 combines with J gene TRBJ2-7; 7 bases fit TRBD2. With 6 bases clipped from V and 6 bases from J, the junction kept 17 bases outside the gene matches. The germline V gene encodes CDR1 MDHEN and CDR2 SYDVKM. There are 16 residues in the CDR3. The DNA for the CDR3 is TGTGCCAGCAGCCCGGGCGGCGGGAGTTCTTACTTCGAGCAGTACTTC. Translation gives CASSPGGGSSYFEQYF.

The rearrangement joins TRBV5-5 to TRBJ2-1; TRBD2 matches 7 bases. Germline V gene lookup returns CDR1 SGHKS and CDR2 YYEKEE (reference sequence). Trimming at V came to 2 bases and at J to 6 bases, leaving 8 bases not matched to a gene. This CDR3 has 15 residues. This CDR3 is CASSFGGRSGNEQFF. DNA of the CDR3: TGTGCCAGCAGCTTCGGCGGGAGAAGCGGCAATGAGCAGTTCTTC.

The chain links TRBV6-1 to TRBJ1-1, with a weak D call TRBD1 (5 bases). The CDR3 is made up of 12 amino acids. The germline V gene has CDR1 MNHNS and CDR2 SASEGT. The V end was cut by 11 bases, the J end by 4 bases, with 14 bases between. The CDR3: CASLPGTTEAFF. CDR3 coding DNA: TGTGCCTCTCTGCCCGGGACCACTGAAGCTTTCTTT.

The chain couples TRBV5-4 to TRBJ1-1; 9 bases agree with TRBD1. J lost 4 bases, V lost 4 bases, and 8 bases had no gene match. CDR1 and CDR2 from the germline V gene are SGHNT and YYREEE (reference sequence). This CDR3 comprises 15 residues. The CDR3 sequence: CASSARQGGGTEAFF. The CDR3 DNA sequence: TGTGCCAGCAGCGCACGACAGGGGGGAGGCACTGAAGCTTTCTTT.

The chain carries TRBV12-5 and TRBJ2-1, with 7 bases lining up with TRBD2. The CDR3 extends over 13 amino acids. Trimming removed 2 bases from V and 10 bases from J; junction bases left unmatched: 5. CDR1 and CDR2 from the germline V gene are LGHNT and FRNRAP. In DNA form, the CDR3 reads TGTGCTAGTGGTTTGTTAACGCGGGGGGAGCAGTTCTTC. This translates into CASGLLTRGEQFF.

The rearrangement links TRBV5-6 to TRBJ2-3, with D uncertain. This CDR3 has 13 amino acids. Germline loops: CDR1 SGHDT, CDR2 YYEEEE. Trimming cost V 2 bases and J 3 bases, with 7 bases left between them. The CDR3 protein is CASSLAPTDTQYF. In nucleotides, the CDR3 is TGTGCCAGCAGCTTAGCACCGACAGATACGCAGTATTTT.

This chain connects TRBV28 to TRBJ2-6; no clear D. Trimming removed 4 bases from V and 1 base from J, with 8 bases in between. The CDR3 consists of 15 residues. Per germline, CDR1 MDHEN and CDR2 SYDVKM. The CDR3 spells CASSSRKSGANVLTF. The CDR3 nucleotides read TGTGCCAGCAGTTCTCGTAAGTCTGGGGCCAACGTCCTGACTTTC.

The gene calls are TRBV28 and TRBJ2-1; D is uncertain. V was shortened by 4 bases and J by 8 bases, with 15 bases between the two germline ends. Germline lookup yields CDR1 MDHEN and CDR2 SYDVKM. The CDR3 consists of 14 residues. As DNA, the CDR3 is TGTGCCAGCAGTTGGAGCGCCTTGTGGGATGAGCAGTTCTTC. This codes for CASSWSALWDEQFF.

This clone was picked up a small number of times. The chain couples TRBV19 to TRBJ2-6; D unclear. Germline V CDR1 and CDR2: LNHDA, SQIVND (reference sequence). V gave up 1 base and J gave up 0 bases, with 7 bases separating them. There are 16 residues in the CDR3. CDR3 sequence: CASSIAVGSGANVLTF. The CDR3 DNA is TGTGCCAGTAGTATAGCAGTCGGCTCTGGGGCCAACGTCCTGACTTTC.

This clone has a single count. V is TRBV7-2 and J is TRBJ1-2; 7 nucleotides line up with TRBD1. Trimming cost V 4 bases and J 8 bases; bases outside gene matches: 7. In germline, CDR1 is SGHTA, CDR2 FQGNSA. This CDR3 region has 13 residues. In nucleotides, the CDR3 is TGTGCCAGCAGCTCTGACAGGGTAAACGGCTACACCTTC. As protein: CASSSDRVNGYTF.

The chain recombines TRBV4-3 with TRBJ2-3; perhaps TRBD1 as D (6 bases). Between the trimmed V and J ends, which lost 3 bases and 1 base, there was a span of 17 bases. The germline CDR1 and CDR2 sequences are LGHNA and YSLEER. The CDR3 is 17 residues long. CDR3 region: CASSQGALGVGTDTQYF. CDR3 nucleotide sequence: TGCGCCAGCAGCCAGGGGGCTCTGGGGGTGGGCACAGATACGCAGTATTTT.

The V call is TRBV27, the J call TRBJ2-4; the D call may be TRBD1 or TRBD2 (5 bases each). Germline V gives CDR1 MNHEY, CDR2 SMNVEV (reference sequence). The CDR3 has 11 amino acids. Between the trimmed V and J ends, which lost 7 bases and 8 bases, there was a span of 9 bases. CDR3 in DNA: TGTGCCAGCACTCAGGGACACATTCAGTACTTC. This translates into CASTQGHIQYF.

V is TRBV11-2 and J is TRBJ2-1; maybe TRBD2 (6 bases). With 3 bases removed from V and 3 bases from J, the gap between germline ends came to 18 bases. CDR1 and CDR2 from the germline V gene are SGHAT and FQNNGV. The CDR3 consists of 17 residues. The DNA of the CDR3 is TGTGCCAGCAGCTTGTATGCTTCGCGGGACCTCTACAATGAGCAGTTCTTC. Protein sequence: CASSLYASRDLYNEQFF. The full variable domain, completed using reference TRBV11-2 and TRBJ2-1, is EAGVAQSPRYKIIEKRQSVAFWCNPISGHATLYWYQQILGQGPKLLIQFQNNGVVDDSQLPKDRFSAERLKGVDSTLKIQPAKLEDSAVYLCASSLYASRDLYNEQFFGPGTRLTVL.

The DNA for the CDR3 is TGTGCCAGCAGGGACTATCGGGGCGGGGGGCAAGAGACCCAGTACTTC. Residues: CASRDYRGGGQETQYF. This chain uses TRBV28 with TRBJ2-5, with 8 nucleotides matching TRBD2. The V gene end was trimmed by 6 bases and the J gene end by 2 bases; junction bases not matched to a gene: 11. This CDR3 is built from 16 residues. Germline V CDR1 and CDR2: MDHEN, SYDVKM.

CDR3 DNA: TGTGCCAGCAGCCCCCGGGACTGGTACAACTATGGCTACACCTTC. Its protein product is CASSPRDWYNYGYTF. This rearrangement joins TRBV9 to TRBJ1-2; D is possibly TRBD1 (5 bases). Trimming removed 4 bases from V and 2 bases from J, with 15 bases in between. The CDR3 covers 15 residues. In germline, CDR1 is SGDLS, CDR2 YYNGEE.

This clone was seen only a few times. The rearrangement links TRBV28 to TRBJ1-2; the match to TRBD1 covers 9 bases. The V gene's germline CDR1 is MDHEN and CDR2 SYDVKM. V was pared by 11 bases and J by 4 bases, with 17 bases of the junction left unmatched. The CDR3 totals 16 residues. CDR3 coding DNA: TGTGCCTCATCCCCGGGACAGGGCTTTTCTACCTATGGCTACACCTTC. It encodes CASSPGQGFSTYGYTF.

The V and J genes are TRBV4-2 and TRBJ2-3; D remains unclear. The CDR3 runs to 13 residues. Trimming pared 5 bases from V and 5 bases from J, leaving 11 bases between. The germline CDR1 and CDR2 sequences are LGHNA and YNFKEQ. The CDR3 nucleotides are TGTGCCAGCAGCTCATCTCTCTTAGATACGCAGTATTTT. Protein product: CASSSSLLDTQYF.

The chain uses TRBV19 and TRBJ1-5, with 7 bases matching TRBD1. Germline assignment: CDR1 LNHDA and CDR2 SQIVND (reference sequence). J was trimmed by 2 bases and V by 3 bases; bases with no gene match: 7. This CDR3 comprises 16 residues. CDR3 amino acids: CASSIHRQGRNQPQHF. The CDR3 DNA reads TGTGCCAGTAGTATTCACCGACAGGGCCGCAATCAGCCCCAGCATTTT.

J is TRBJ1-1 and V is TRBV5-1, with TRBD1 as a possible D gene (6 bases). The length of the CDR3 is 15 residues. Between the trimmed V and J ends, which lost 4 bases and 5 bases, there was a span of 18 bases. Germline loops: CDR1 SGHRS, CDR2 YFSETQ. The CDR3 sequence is CASSHPQGGWTEAFF. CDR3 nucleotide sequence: TGCGCCAGCAGCCATCCCCAAGGGGGTTGGACTGAAGCTTTCTTT.

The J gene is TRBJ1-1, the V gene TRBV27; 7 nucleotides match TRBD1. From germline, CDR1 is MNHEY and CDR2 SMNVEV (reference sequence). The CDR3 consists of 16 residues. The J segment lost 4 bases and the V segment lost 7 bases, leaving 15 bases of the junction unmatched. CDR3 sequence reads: CASNSPYRGRSTEAFF. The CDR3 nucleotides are TGTGCCAGCAATTCCCCTTACAGGGGACGGAGCACTGAAGCTTTCTTT.

The CDR3 loop is CASSFTWNSPLHF. DNA for the CDR3: TGTGCCAGCAGCTTTACATGGAATTCACCCCTCCACTTT. V usage is TRBV7-2 and J usage is TRBJ1-6; D unclear. The CDR3 spans 13 residues. The ends were cut back, 3 bases at V and 7 bases at J, with 7 bases in the middle. The germline gives CDR1 SGHTA, CDR2 FQGNSA. Together with reference TRBV7-2 and TRBJ1-6, the CDR3 gives the full variable domain: GAGVSQSPSNKVTEKGKDVELRCDPISGHTALYWYRQSLGQGLEFLIYFQGNSAPDKSGLPSDRFSAERTGGSVSTLTIQRTQQEDSAVYLCASSFTWNSPLHFGNGTRLTVT.

The CDR3 reads CASRKTGNSYNEQFF. In DNA, the CDR3 is TGTGCCAGCAGGAAGACAGGGAACTCCTACAATGAGCAGTTCTTC. The chain carries TRBV28 and TRBJ2-1, with 7 bases lining up with TRBD1. In germline, CDR1 is MDHEN, CDR2 SYDVKM. This CDR3 is built from 15 residues. V gave up 6 bases and J gave up 0 bases; unmatched junction bases: 5.

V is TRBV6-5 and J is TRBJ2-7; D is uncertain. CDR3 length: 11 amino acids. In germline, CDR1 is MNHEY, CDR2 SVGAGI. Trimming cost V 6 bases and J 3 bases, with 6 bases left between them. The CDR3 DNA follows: TGTGCCAGCAGGGGGTACTACGAGCAGTACTTC. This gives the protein CASRGYYEQYF.

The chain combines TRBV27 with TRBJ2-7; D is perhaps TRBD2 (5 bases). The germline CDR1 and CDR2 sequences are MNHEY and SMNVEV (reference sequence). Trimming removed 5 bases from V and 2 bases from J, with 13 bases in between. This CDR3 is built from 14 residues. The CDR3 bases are TGTGCCAGCAGTCCCGGGGTTTTCCCCTACGAGCAGTACTTC. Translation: CASSPGVFPYEQYF.

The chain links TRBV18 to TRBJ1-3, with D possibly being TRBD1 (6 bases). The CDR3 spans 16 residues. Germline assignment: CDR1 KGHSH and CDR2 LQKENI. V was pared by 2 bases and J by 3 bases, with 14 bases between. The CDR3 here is CASSPNQQGDGNTIYF. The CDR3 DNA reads TGTGCCAGCTCACCAAACCAACAGGGAGATGGAAACACCATATATTTT.

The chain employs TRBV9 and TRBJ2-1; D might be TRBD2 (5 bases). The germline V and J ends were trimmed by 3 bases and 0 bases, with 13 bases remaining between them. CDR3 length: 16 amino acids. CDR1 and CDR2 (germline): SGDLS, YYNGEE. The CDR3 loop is CASSEVRGSSYNEQFF. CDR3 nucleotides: TGTGCCAGCAGCGAAGTCAGAGGGAGCTCCTACAATGAGCAGTTCTTC.